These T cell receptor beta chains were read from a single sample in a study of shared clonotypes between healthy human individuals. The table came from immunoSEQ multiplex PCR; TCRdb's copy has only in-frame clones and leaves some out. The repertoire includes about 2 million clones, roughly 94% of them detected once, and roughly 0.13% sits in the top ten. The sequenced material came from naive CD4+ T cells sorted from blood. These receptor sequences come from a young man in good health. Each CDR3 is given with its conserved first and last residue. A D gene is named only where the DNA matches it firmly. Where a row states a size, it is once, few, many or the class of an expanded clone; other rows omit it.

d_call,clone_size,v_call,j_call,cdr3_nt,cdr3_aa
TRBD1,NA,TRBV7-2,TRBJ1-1,TGTGCCAGCAGCACCCGACAGGGTCCTGAAGCTTTCTTT,CASSTRQGPEAFF
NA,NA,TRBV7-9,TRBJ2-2,TGTGCCAGCAGCCCTCTCTTCGCCGGGGAGCTGTTTTTT,CASSPLFAGELFF
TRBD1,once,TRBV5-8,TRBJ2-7,TGTGCCAGCAGCTTGGTTACAGGGGTTACCTACGAGCAGTACTTC,CASSLVTGVTYEQYF
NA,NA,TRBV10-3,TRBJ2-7,TGTGCCATCAGCTGGACGGGTCCTAGTGCCGAGCAGTACTTC,CAISWTGPSAEQYF
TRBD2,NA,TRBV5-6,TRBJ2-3,TGTGCCAGCAGCTCGGCCACCCTAGCGGGGGCCACAGATACGCAGTATTTT,CASSSATLAGATDTQYF
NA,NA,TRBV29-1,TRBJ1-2,TGCAGCGTTGAAGAAGGTGGGACCTATGGCTACACCTTC,CSVEEGGTYGYTF
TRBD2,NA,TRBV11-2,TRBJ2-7,TGTGCCAGCAGCCTTACTAGCGGGAATTACGAGCAGTACTTC,CASSLTSGNYEQYF
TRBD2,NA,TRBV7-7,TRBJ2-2,TGTGCTAGCAGCCCGCGACTAGCGGCTAACACCGGGGAGCTGTTTTTT,CASSPRLAANTGELFF
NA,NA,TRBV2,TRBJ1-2,TGTGCCAGCAGTGTGGTCAGGGAAGGAGATGGCTACACCTTC,CASSVVREGDGYTF
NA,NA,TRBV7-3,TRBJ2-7,TGTGCCAGCAGGGACTCGAGGAACTCCTACGAGCAGTACTTC,CASRDSRNSYEQYF
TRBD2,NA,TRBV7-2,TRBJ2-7,TGTGCCAGCAGCATCACCGGGACTAGCGGTGACGAGCAGTACTTC,CASSITGTSGDEQYF
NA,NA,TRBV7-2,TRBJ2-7,TGTGCCAGCAGACAAAGCTCCGGGAGCCTCTACGAGCAGTACTTC,CASRQSSGSLYEQYF
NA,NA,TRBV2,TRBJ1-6,TGTGCCAGCAGTGAAACCCCCGCCTCGCCCCTCCACTTT,CASSETPASPLHF
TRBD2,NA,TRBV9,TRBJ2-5,TGTGCCAGCAGCGTAGGGACCCCGAGGGCGGGGGTACAAGAGACCCAGTACTTC,CASSVGTPRAGVQETQYF
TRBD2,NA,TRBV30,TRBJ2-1,TGTGCCTGGAGTAAGGGGACTAGCGGGATATTTGAGCAGTTCTTC,CAWSKGTSGIFEQFF
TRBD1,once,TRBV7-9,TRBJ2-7,TGCGCCAGCAGCTTAGCGCGTGAGGACAGGAACACCTACGAGCAGTACTTC,CASSLAREDRNTYEQYF
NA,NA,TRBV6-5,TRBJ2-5,TGTGCCAGCAGTTACGAGCGTATGCAAGAGACCCAGTACTTC,CASSYERMQETQYF
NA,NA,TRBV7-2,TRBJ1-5,TGTGCCAGCAGCTTAAACGCCGGTCAGCCCCAGCATTTT,CASSLNAGQPQHF
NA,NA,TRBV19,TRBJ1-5,TGTGCCAGTAGTGTACAGGGAAATCAGCCCCAGCATTTT,CASSVQGNQPQHF
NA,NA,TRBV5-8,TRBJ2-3,TGTGCCAGCAGCCTTTTGGGGGAATGGTTGGGTGCCACAGATACGCAGTATTTT,CASSLLGEWLGATDTQYF
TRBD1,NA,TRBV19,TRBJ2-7,TGTGCCAGTAGTATAACCGGGACAGAGACCTACGAGCAGTACTTC,CASSITGTETYEQYF
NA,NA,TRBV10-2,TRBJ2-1,TGCGCCAGCAGTGAGAGTGGGAATGAGCAGTTCTTC,CASSESGNEQFF
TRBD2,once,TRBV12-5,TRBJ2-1,TGTGCTAGTGGTTTGGTCCTAGCGGGGGGAGAGTACAATGAGCAGTTCTTC,CASGLVLAGGEYNEQFF
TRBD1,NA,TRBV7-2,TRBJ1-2,TGTGCCAGCAGCTTGACAGGGACGAATAACTATGGCTACACCTTC,CASSLTGTNNYGYTF
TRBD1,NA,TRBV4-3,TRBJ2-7,TGCGCCAGCAGCCCTCGGACAGGGGGCCTCCACGAGCAGTACTTC,CASSPRTGGLHEQYF
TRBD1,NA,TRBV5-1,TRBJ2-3,TGCGCCAGCAGCTTGTCACCGGGACAGGGTACAGATACGCAGTATTTT,CASSLSPGQGTDTQYF
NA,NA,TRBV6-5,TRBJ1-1,TGTGCCAGCGGGACTAGGAGGAGGACTGAAGCTTTCTTT,CASGTRRRTEAFF